The 26 T cell receptor beta chains listed next were all sequenced from one sample in a study of T cells after yellow fever vaccination. TCRdb called the 5' RACE reads again in MiXCR, with one record for every CDR3 protein. This sample has 400,000 or so distinct CDR3 sequences, with roughly a sixth found just once. The source was PBMCs, collected before the yellow fever booster vaccination. These receptors all stem from a man aged 18 to 29 who received the YFV17D yellow fever vaccine.

The J gene is TRBJ2-3, the V gene TRBV6-1; D could derive from TRBD1 or TRBD2 (6 bases each). V was shortened by 3 bases and J by 6 bases, with 16 bases between the two germline ends. CDR1 is MNHNS, CDR2 SASEGT, per germline. The CDR3 is 15 residues long. Written as DNA, the CDR3 is TGTGCCAGCAGTGACCGGGGGCTCGGGTCGGATACGCAGTATTTT. This gives the protein CASSDRGLGSDTQYF.

This chain links TRBV14 with TRBJ2-5; TRBD2 agrees at 8 bases. From germline, CDR1 is SGHDN and CDR2 FVKESK. Germline trimming cut 5 bases from V and 4 bases from J; bases unmatched to any gene: 6. The CDR3 consists of 14 residues. Written as DNA, the CDR3 is TGTGCCAGCAGCTTCCCCGGGGGGGCAGAGACCCAGTACTTC. It translates to CASSFPGGAETQYF.

This clonotype was seen at least ten times. The V call is TRBV29-1, the J call TRBJ1-1; D ambiguous. The CDR3 contains 11 residues. Germline assignment: CDR1 SQVTM and CDR2 ANQGSEA. V lost 4 bases to trimming and J lost 0 bases, with 3 bases between them. Here the CDR3 DNA reads TGCAGCGTTGGGATGAACACTGAAGCTTTCTTT. Encoded protein: CSVGMNTEAFF.

This clonotype has more than one count but fewer than ten. The chain links TRBV7-3 to TRBJ2-3; 10 bases fit TRBD2. The CDR3 runs to 16 residues. V was clipped by 2 bases and J by 6 bases; unmatched bases: 8. Looked up from germline, CDR1 is SGHTA and CDR2 is FQGTGA. Here the CDR3 DNA reads TGTGCCAGCAGCTTACTAGCGGGGGCGTCCGTGGATACGCAGTATTTT. Translating it yields CASSLLAGASVDTQYF.

This clonotype was found many times. At one end the junction does not follow the germline gene, possibly because of a read error. V and J are TRBV6-5 and TRBJ2-2; D is perhaps TRBD1 or TRBD2 (6 bases each). The CDR3 loop spans 14 amino acids. Germline V gives CDR1 MNHEY, CDR2 SVGAGI. The CDR3 bases are TGTGCCAGCAGCAGATTCACAGTGTCGGGGGCGCTGTTTTTT. It translates to CASSRFTVSGALFF.

The chain links TRBV12-3 or TRBV12-4 to TRBJ1-6; 9 nucleotides match TRBD1. Trimming at V came to 3 bases and at J to 8 bases, leaving 14 bases not matched to a gene. The CDR3 extends over 18 amino acids. CDR3 amino acids: CASSFGDRAPWLDSPLHF. For the CDR3, the DNA is TGTGCCAGCAGTTTCGGGGACAGGGCTCCTTGGCTAGATTCACCCCTCCACTTT.

This clonotype was counted many times. The chain is built from TRBV5-1 and TRBJ1-2, with 8 bases that match TRBD1. After removal of 2 bases from V and 8 bases from J, the junction contained 5 bases not matched to a gene. Looked up from germline, CDR1 is SGHRS and CDR2 is YFSETQ. The CDR3 is 13 residues long. The CDR3 sequence is CASSFGQGGGYTF. DNA of the CDR3: TGCGCCAGCAGCTTCGGACAGGGTGGCGGCTACACCTTC.

CDR3 DNA: TGTGCCAGCAGCCCGGACACGACCTATGGCTACACCTTC. Encoded protein: CASSPDTTYGYTF. This rearrangement joins TRBV9 to TRBJ1-2; tentative D call: TRBD1 (5 bases). Per the germline V gene, CDR1 is SGDLS and CDR2 is YYNGEE. V was shortened by 4 bases and J by 4 bases, with 11 bases between the two germline ends. There are 13 residues in the CDR3.

CDR3 in DNA: TGCGCCAGCAGCCCTACAGGGCTTGCGGAGACCCAGTACTTC. Protein product: CASSPTGLAETQYF. The V call is TRBV5-1, the J call TRBJ2-5, with D perhaps TRBD1 (6 bases). This CDR3 comprises 14 residues. Trimming removed 4 bases at V and 5 bases at J, with 15 bases between. Germline CDR1 SGHRS, CDR2 YFSETQ.

The sample holds many counts of this clonotype. This chain links TRBV24-1 with TRBJ2-3; D ambiguous. Germline values: CDR1 KGHDR, CDR2 SFDVKD. CDR3 length: 12 residues. V was cut by 1 base and J by 5 bases, with 3 bases left in between. In nucleotides, the CDR3 is TGTGCCACCAGTGATTTTGGAGATACGCAGTATTTT. It yields the protein CATSDFGDTQYF.

This chain connects TRBV18 to TRBJ2-5, with unresolved D. V was shortened by 3 bases and J by 5 bases, with 10 bases between the two germline ends. The CDR3 is 13 residues long. Looked up from germline, CDR1 is KGHSH and CDR2 is LQKENI. DNA for the CDR3: TGTGCCAGCTCACCGGCCGTACGGGAGACCCAGTACTTC. Translating it yields CASSPAVRETQYF.

This clonotype was seen a handful of times. The chain uses TRBV7-2 and TRBJ1-3, with 7 bases matching TRBD1. Trimming at V came to 2 bases and at J to 4 bases, leaving 5 bases not matched to a gene. The V gene's germline CDR1 is SGHTA and CDR2 FQGNSA. This CDR3 contains 15 residues. CDR3 in DNA: TGTGCCAGCAGCTTATTTGGGACAGCCGGAAACACCATATATTTT. Amino acids: CASSLFGTAGNTIYF.

The chain links TRBV15 to TRBJ2-7, with 13 nucleotides matching TRBD2. In germline, CDR1 is LNHNV, CDR2 YYDKDF (reference sequence). J gave up 7 bases and V 3 bases, and 6 bases lay outside the gene matches. The CDR3 has 15 amino acids. The CDR3 DNA is TGTGCCACCAGCAGGAGGACTAGCGGGGGAAGGGAGCAGTACTTC. Its protein product is CATSRRTSGGREQYF.

This clonotype was seen a few times. The J gene is TRBJ2-3, the V gene TRBV7-9; D is undetermined. Trimming left V 0 bases short and J 2 bases short, with 12 bases between. This CDR3 contains 16 residues. Germline V CDR1 and CDR2: SEHNR, FQNEAQ (reference sequence). The DNA of the CDR3 is TGTGCCAGCAGCTTAGCGCAAAACGCCTTCACAGATACGCAGTATTTT. Translated: CASSLAQNAFTDTQYF.

This chain joins TRBV7-2 and TRBJ1-3, with D uncertain. This CDR3 has 14 residues. CDR1 and CDR2 from the germline V gene are SGHTA and FQGNSA. V lost 1 base and J lost 4, with 8 bases in between. The chain's CDR3 is CASSLVGRGNTIYF. The CDR3 region has the DNA TGTGCCAGCAGCTTAGTGGGGAGAGGAAACACCATATATTTT.

The J gene is TRBJ2-2, the V gene TRBV6-1; 10 bases are a match to TRBD1. J gave up 6 bases and V 8 bases, and 12 bases lay outside the gene matches. The CDR3 has 16 residues. Germline lookup yields CDR1 MNHNS and CDR2 SASEGT. The DNA of the CDR3 is TGTGCCAGCCAAAGGCCGACAGGGGGCAGTTCCGGGGAGCTGTTTTTT. It translates to CASQRPTGGSSGELFF.

This clonotype was observed a few times. The chain has TRBV9 and TRBJ1-1; D remains unclear. V dropped 3 bases and J dropped 1 base, with 7 bases sitting between them. This CDR3 is 13 amino acids long. Germline V gene data show CDR1 as SGDLS and CDR2 as YYNGEE. The DNA of the CDR3 is TGTGCCAGCAGCGGTAGTCGGAACACTGAAGCTTTCTTT. Encoded protein: CASSGSRNTEAFF.

The V call is TRBV6-5, the J call TRBJ1-2; 9 bases are a match to TRBD1. Germline-derived CDR1 and CDR2 are MNHEY and SVGAGI. The V and J ends lost 8 bases and 8 bases, in that order; junction bases with no gene match: 18. CDR3 length equals 16 residues. The CDR3 sequence: CASGYPGTGTDRGYTF. Written as DNA, the CDR3 is TGTGCCAGCGGCTACCCCGGGACAGGGACTGATAGAGGCTACACCTTC.

V gene TRBV19 combines with J gene TRBJ1-2; possibly TRBD1 for D (6 bases). Germline values: CDR1 LNHDA, CDR2 SQIVND (reference sequence). V gave up 8 bases and J gave up 7 bases, with 23 bases separating them. The CDR3 sequence is 15 residues long. DNA of the CDR3: TGTGCCAGTCGAAGACATGACAGGACTTTTGGTGGCTACACCTTC. Translation: CASRRHDRTFGGYTF.

The J gene is TRBJ1-6, the V gene TRBV6-2 or TRBV6-3; possible D gene TRBD1, 6 bases. Germline values: CDR1 MNHEY, CDR2 SVGEGT. Trimming stripped 2 bases from V and 6 bases from J, with 17 bases between. This CDR3 is built from 17 residues. The CDR3 here is CASSYGLSGAGNSPLHF. CDR3 sequence (DNA): TGTGCCAGCAGTTACGGGCTGTCAGGGGCTGGTAATTCACCCCTCCACTTT.

This clonotype appeared a few times. The chain combines TRBV10-3 with TRBJ2-5; TRBD1 matches at 9 bases. CDR1 ENHRY and CDR2 SYGVKD come from the germline V gene. Trimming at V came to 10 bases and at J to 2 bases, leaving 5 bases not matched to a gene. There are 13 residues in the CDR3. The CDR3 DNA reads as TGTGCCACCCAGACAGGGGGTCAAGAGACCCAGTACTTC. It yields the protein CATQTGGQETQYF.

This clonotype occurred a few times. This rearrangement joins TRBV7-2 to TRBJ2-2; D is unclear. Germline loops: CDR1 SGHTA, CDR2 FQGNSA. This CDR3 has 14 residues. Trimming removed 2 bases from V and 1 base from J, with 5 bases in between. CDR3 in amino acids: CASSLYENTGELFF. The CDR3 nucleotides read TGTGCCAGCAGCTTATACGAGAACACCGGGGAGCTGTTTTTT.

This sequence joins TRBV7-9 and TRBJ1-6; D uncertain. The CDR3 extends over 17 amino acids. V was trimmed by 6 bases and J by 5 bases, leaving 20 bases between them. Germline CDR1 SEHNR, CDR2 FQNEAQ (reference sequence). The CDR3 DNA follows: TGTGCCAGCAGTTCCCCAACAGCCCTCGGTAATAATTCACCCCTCCACTTT. Translation gives CASSSPTALGNNSPLHF.

The rearrangement joins TRBV7-9 to TRBJ1-2, with TRBD1 as a possible D gene (5 bases). Germline assignment: CDR1 SEHNR and CDR2 FQNEAQ (reference sequence). The CDR3 covers 14 residues. V gave up 5 bases and J gave up 5 bases, with 15 bases separating them. CDR3: CASSATGFGYGYTF. The CDR3 coding sequence is TGTGCCAGCAGCGCTACAGGCTTTGGGTATGGCTACACCTTC.

This clonotype appeared a single time. V and J are TRBV5-4 and TRBJ2-3; tentatively, D is TRBD1 or TRBD2 (6 bases each). Germline loops: CDR1 SGHNT, CDR2 YYREEE (reference sequence). Trimming cost V 4 bases and J 0 bases, with 15 bases left between them. This CDR3 has 16 residues. The CDR3 DNA follows: TGTGCCAGCAGCCCAGGAGGGACACTTAGCACAGATACGCAGTATTTT. It encodes CASSPGGTLSTDTQYF.

J is TRBJ2-5 and V is TRBV6-4; TRBD2 agrees at 9 bases. The CDR3 runs to 15 residues. Germline values: CDR1 MRHNA, CDR2 SNTAGT. The trim removed 1 base at V and 3 bases at J, leaving 3 bases unmatched. CDR3 bases: TGTGCCAGCAGTGACTGGCGGGGGGGCGAAGAGACCCAGTACTTC. Residues: CASSDWRGGEETQYF.